This T cell receptor beta chain was profiled in a study of CD8+CD57+ T cells in acquired aplastic anemia. The sample holds a few counts of this clonotype. The ends were cut back, 5 bases at V and 0 bases at J, with 7 bases in the middle. The V gene's germline CDR1 is MGHDK and CDR2 SYGVNS. This CDR3 has 13 amino acids. TCR beta VDJ and CDR3 were profiled, and genomic DNA was the template. In TCRdb, the reads were re-called with MiXCR into one record per CDR3 protein. Counted here are about 160,000 distinct CDR3 sequences, about 48% occurring once; the ten biggest clones make up 0.9% to 1.2%. This chain joins TRBV25-1 and TRBJ1-1, with a tentative D call TRBD1 (5 bases). The sample taken for sequencing was sorted CD4+, CD8+, or CD8+CD57+ T cells (not recorded which) from PBMCs. The sequence derives from a human donor in good health. The CDR3 here is CASSSRVNTEAFF. CDR3 in DNA: TGTGCCAGCAGTTCCAGGGTGAACACTGAAGCTTTCTTT.